The 21 T cell receptor beta chains given below trace back to one sample, sequenced in a study of blood T cells in healthy people across ages. A J-beta primer mix and a sample-barcoded 5' primer were used in a second PCR of roughly 7 to 12 cycles. One entry per CDR3 protein results from TCRdb running MiXCR on the 5' RACE reads. In the table there are about 1.5 million distinct CDR3 sequences, roughly 43% of which are singletons. What was sequenced was blood. The source of these receptors is a woman aged 18 to 35 in good health.

Turning to this clonotype: One base away lies a much larger clone, so this may be a sequencing read error. The J gene is TRBJ2-7, the V gene TRBV5-6, with D unclear. Germline values: CDR1 SGHDT, CDR2 YYEEEE. V lost 4 bases and J 6 bases, leaving 11 bases between the germline ends. The CDR3 totals 12 residues. In nucleotides, the CDR3 is TGTGCCAGCAGCCCGGGCCACTGCGAGCAGTACTTC. Amino acid sequence: CASSPGHCEQYF.

This clonotype was found a few times. The chain carries TRBV27 and TRBJ2-1; TRBD1 matches at 12 bases. Germline V gives CDR1 MNHEY, CDR2 SMNVEV (reference sequence). Germline trimming cut 2 bases from V and 7 bases from J; bases unmatched to any gene: 6. The CDR3 is made up of 16 amino acids. CDR3 residues: CASSLRGTGGTNEQFF. CDR3 nucleotides: TGTGCCAGCAGTTTAAGGGGGACAGGGGGCACGAATGAGCAGTTCTTC.

CDR3 nucleotide sequence: TGCGCCAGCAGCTTTGGGGGTGAAAAGGGGGGACAGTACTTC. This sequence encodes CASSFGGEKGGQYF. The chain joins TRBV5-1 to TRBJ2-7, with D perhaps being TRBD1 or TRBD2 (6 bases each). V lost 2 bases and J 10 bases, leaving 19 bases between the germline ends. CDR3 length equals 14 residues. From germline, CDR1 is SGHRS and CDR2 YFSETQ.

This clonotype was counted a few times. This rearrangement joins TRBV7-2 to TRBJ2-3; TRBD2 might be the D (6 bases). V dropped 8 bases and J dropped 0 bases, with 15 bases sitting between them. Germline V gene sequence: CDR1 SGHTA, CDR2 FQGNSA. The CDR3 is 15 amino acids. CDR3 bases: TGTGCCAGCGCTAGCCCTAGCGATAGCACAGATACGCAGTATTTT. This translates into CASASPSDSTDTQYF.

The chain combines TRBV20-1 with TRBJ2-7, with D unclear. Germline CDR1 is DFQATT and CDR2 is SNEGSKA (reference sequence). This CDR3 spans 13 amino acids. V was shortened by 0 bases and J by 3 bases, with 9 bases between the two germline ends. Here the CDR3 reads CSARDFQDYEQYF. The CDR3 DNA follows: TGCAGTGCTAGAGACTTTCAGGACTACGAGCAGTACTTC.

This clonotype turned up a few times. This chain connects TRBV25-1 to TRBJ1-2; TRBD1 might be the D (5 bases). The germline CDR1 and CDR2 sequences are MGHDK and SYGVNS. CDR3 length: 12 amino acids. Deletions cut 7 bases from V and 8 bases from J, with 14 bases between. CDR3 bases: TGTGCCAGCACAGATCCCTGGGGGGGCTACACCTTC. It yields the protein CASTDPWGGYTF.

The V call is TRBV9, the J call TRBJ2-7; D gene uncertain. The germline CDR1 and CDR2 sequences are SGDLS and YYNGEE. The CDR3 length is 14 residues. The germline V and J ends were trimmed by 4 bases and 0 bases, with 11 bases remaining between them. The CDR3, as DNA: TGTGCCAGCAGCCCCAATGGTTACTCCTACGAGCAGTACTTC. The encoded protein is CASSPNGYSYEQYF. Drawing the rest from reference TRBV9 and TRBJ2-7, the complete variable domain is DSGVTQTPKHLITATGQRVTLRCSPRSGDLSVYWYQQSLDQGLQFLIQYYNGEERAKGNILERFSAQQFPDLHSELNLSSLELGDSALYFCASSPNGYSYEQYFGPGTRLTVT.

V gene TRBV3-1 combines with J gene TRBJ1-2; perhaps TRBD1 as D (5 bases). Trimming pared 1 base from V and 6 bases from J, leaving 15 bases between. The CDR3 is 15 amino acids. Germline assignment: CDR1 LGHDT and CDR2 YNNKEL (reference sequence). CDR3 in DNA: TGTGCCAGCAGCCAAGGCTGGGGCAGTGATGATGGCTACACCTTC. Translated, it gives CASSQGWGSDDGYTF.

This clonotype was counted between two and nine times. The chain has TRBV12-3 or TRBV12-4 and TRBJ2-1; 12 bases match TRBD2. The CDR3 sequence is 18 residues long. J lost 0 bases, V lost 2 bases, and 5 bases had no gene match. CDR3 DNA sequence: TGTGCCAGCAGTTTAAAACTAGCGGGAGGTCCCTCCTACAATGAGCAGTTCTTC. This gives the protein CASSLKLAGGPSYNEQFF.

The V gene is TRBV7-2, the J gene TRBJ2-1; tentative D call: TRBD2 (5 bases). V was trimmed by 6 bases and J by 9 bases, leaving 18 bases between them. Germline assignment: CDR1 SGHTA and CDR2 FQGNSA. This CDR3 is built from 14 residues. The CDR3 DNA sequence: TGTGCCAGCAGTTTGCAGGCTAGCCCCGGTGAGCAGTTCTTC. Amino acid sequence: CASSLQASPGEQFF.

The chain links TRBV28 to TRBJ2-5; no definite D call. Trimming shortened V by 7 bases and J by 2 bases, and 8 bases separated the two germline ends. From germline, CDR1 is MDHEN and CDR2 SYDVKM. The CDR3 loop spans 12 amino acids. The CDR3 is CASKSYQETQYF. For the CDR3, the DNA is TGTGCCAGCAAAAGTTATCAAGAGACCCAGTACTTC.

On this clonotype: One end of the junction is discordant with germline, which a read error may explain. This chain uses TRBV20-1 with TRBJ2-2, with D possibly being TRBD1 or TRBD2 (5 bases each). The CDR3 covers 15 residues. CDR1 is DFQATT and CDR2 is SNEGSKA in the germline V gene (reference sequence). The CDR3 nucleotides read TGCAATGCTACCCAAGGATATGGGGGCACCGGGGAGCTGTTTTTT. Its translation: CNATQGYGGTGELFF.

This clonotype was counted a single time. The chain joins TRBV27 to TRBJ1-2; D unclear. Germline CDR1 MNHEY, CDR2 SMNVEV (reference sequence). V dropped 5 bases and J dropped 7 bases, with 20 bases sitting between them. This CDR3 has 15 amino acids. CDR3 sequence: CASSRTTPHLAGYTF. CDR3 DNA sequence: TGTGCCAGCAGTCGGACGACACCACACCTTGCTGGCTACACCTTC.

This clonotype was found a few times. The rearrangement links TRBV29-1 to TRBJ2-3; the D gene is possibly TRBD1 (6 bases). V gave up 2 bases and J gave up 0 bases, with 12 bases separating them. Germline CDR1 reads SQVTM; CDR2 reads ANQGSEA. The CDR3 has 15 residues. CDR3 DNA sequence: TGCAGCGTTGAAAGGGGGACATCTAGCACAGATACGCAGTATTTT. This encodes CSVERGTSSTDTQYF.

The rearrangement uses TRBV7-9 and TRBJ2-3; the match to TRBD1 covers 8 bases. Germline CDR1 is SEHNR and CDR2 is FQNEAQ (reference sequence). V lost 5 bases and J lost 2; bases outside the gene matches: 12. The length of the CDR3 is 17 residues. CDR3 in amino acids: CASSRGQGPFITDTQYF. The CDR3 DNA follows: TGTGCCAGCAGCCGAGGACAGGGACCCTTTATCACAGATACGCAGTATTTT.

A few counts support this clonotype. The rearrangement links TRBV4-1 to TRBJ2-3; tentative D call: TRBD1 (6 bases). Germline values: CDR1 MGHRA, CDR2 YSYEKL. The CDR3 extends over 14 amino acids. V lost 1 base and J 7 bases, leaving 12 bases between the germline ends. CDR3 protein: CASSQGGQGNTQYF. The CDR3 DNA follows: TGCGCCAGCAGCCAAGGGGGGCAGGGGAATACGCAGTATTTT.

The rearrangement uses TRBV4-1 and TRBJ2-7; 9 bases map to TRBD1. Per germline, CDR1 MGHRA and CDR2 YSYEKL. The CDR3 length is 16 residues. The trim removed 1 base at V and 7 bases at J, leaving 11 bases unmatched. Here the CDR3 DNA reads TGCGCCAGCAGCCAAGTCTGGGACAGGGTCAACAATGAGCAGTACTTC. It translates to CASSQVWDRVNNEQYF.

This clonotype was detected only a few times. The chain carries TRBV7-9 and TRBJ2-1; the match to TRBD1 covers 8 bases. CDR3 length: 18 amino acids. In germline, CDR1 is SEHNR, CDR2 FQNEAQ (reference sequence). V lost 3 bases, J lost 0 bases, and 10 bases stayed unmatched. The CDR3 DNA reads TGTGCCAGCAGCTTCGCCGGACAGGGACCAAGCTCCTACAATGAGCAGTTCTTC. Translating it yields CASSFAGQGPSSYNEQFF.

The chain couples TRBV6-2 or TRBV6-3 to TRBJ2-1, with D possibly matching TRBD2 (6 bases). The CDR3 is 17 amino acids. V was clipped by 2 bases and J by 5 bases, with 19 bases between them. The germline V gene has CDR1 MNHEY and CDR2 SVGEGT. CDR3 sequence reads: CASSYRDTDYRNNEQFF. Here the CDR3 DNA reads TGTGCCAGCAGTTACAGAGACACGGACTACCGCAACAATGAGCAGTTCTTC.

V gene TRBV28 combines with J gene TRBJ1-2; D might be TRBD1 (5 bases). The CDR3 has 17 residues. Trimming took 7 bases from V and 0 from J, leaving 21 bases between them. Germline V gene lookup returns CDR1 MDHEN and CDR2 SYDVKM. The CDR3: CASIDDSHLASNYGYTF. CDR3 sequence (DNA): TGTGCCAGCATCGATGACAGCCACCTCGCCTCTAACTATGGCTACACCTTC.

This clonotype was counted a single time. J is TRBJ2-5 and V is TRBV20-1; 8 bases match TRBD2. Germline V gives CDR1 DFQATT, CDR2 SNEGSKA (reference sequence). The CDR3 is made up of 15 amino acids. V gave up 0 bases and J gave up 5 bases; unmatched junction bases: 8. CDR3 protein: CSARDPAGAAETQYF. The CDR3 DNA is TGCAGTGCTAGAGACCCAGCGGGGGCGGCGGAGACCCAGTACTTC.